The T cell receptor (beta chain) under discussion was sequenced for a study of blood T cell repertoires in COVID-19 (dated by TCRdb to the early 2020s). At the level of the whole study: Samples from collaborators originated in the United States, Italy and Spain and spanned both the acute and convalescent phases of COVID-19. HLA class I and class II types, where available, came from metadata supplied by the sample provider rather than from assay-based typing. Samples were obtained from the ongoing ImmuneRACE study (first 160 participants) and from 950 to 1,500 subjects provided by 6 global collaborators. The repertoires were released in a freely available public database meant as a resource for research on the immune response to SARS-CoV-2. The material from the prospective study consisted of cDNA or gDNA derived from T cells, B-cell-depleted T cells, or PBMCs. The dataset comprised deeply sampled blood TCRbeta repertoires from subjects exposed to, actively infected with, or recovered from COVID-19. Nearly every sample came with metadata listing a de-identified subject ID, COVID-19 status, age in years and sex.

Reading the germline V gene gives CDR1 SGHTA and CDR2 FQGTGA. Its CDR3 holds 14 amino acids, cysteine through phenylalanine. The kept DNA is CDR3 alone, 42 bases in frame from the first base. V is reduced by 4 bases and J by 2 bases, leaving a spacing of 10 bases between them. TCRbeta CDR3 regions were amplified from genomic DNA by means of the immunoSEQ Assay, a bias-controlled multiplex PCR. As for the authors' bioinformatics: The number of nucleated cells in each sample was estimated from the amplification of reference gene primers within the assay. Sequence reads were collapsed and filtered to measure the absolute abundance of every unique TCRbeta CDR3 rearrangement. For each sample, productive Simpson clonality was calculated as the square root of Simpson's diversity index over productive rearrangements. TCRdb obtained this table from immuneACCESS and retained in-frame rearrangements with V and J assigned. These tables miss some clones; where compared with another copy, unresolved V genes account for less than half of the shortfall, and the remainder is unexplained. That table is the source of V, J and clone size, and D and trimming were worked out from the DNA. The sample table records 110,000 to 150,000 clones; over 70% of these occur just once. The ten largest clones represent about 40% of the sample.

As regards this clone: Its specific antigen is unknown. No per-base quality is available; no much larger clone lies one base away.

Beyond this particular receptor, the publication reports: Clinical and demographic metadata were provided uncurated, with the amount varying by source and participant.

Whole blood was collected in K2EDTA tubes by collaborating institutions according to the institutions' own protocols. For TCRbeta analysis, collaborator samples were shipped as frozen whole blood, as isolated PBMCs, or as DNA extracted from either sample type. Sequencing was performed on peripheral blood. This chain joins TRBV7-3 to TRBJ2-3, and TRBD1 may be the D gene, going by 5 matching bases. This receptor was obtained from a human donor in a cohort sampled during active COVID-19. The DNA sequence is TGTGCCAGCAGCTCCAGGGCAGTCACAGATACGCAGTATTTT. It encodes CASSSRAVTDTQYF.